The entry that follows covers one TCR beta chain sequence. Its antigen is not yet known. No qualities accompany the bases; no much larger clone lies one base away. Whole blood was collected in K2EDTA tubes by collaborating institutions according to the institutions' own protocols. Collaborator samples were shipped for TCRbeta analysis as frozen whole blood, isolated PBMCs, or DNA extracted from either sample type. These data originate in a study of blood T cell repertoires in COVID-19 (dated by TCRdb to the early 2020s). For the wider study: Samples covering the acute and convalescent phases of COVID-19 were provided by collaborators in the United States, Italy and Spain. The samples were drawn from two sources: the first 160 participants of the ongoing ImmuneRACE study, and 1,000 to 1,500 subjects contributed by 6 global collaborators. HLA class I and class II types, where available, came from metadata supplied by the sample provider rather than from assay-based typing. The dataset comprised deeply sampled blood TCRbeta repertoires from subjects exposed to, actively infected with, or recovered from COVID-19. Sample metadata almost always included a de-identified subject ID, COVID-19 status, age in years and sex. The material from the prospective study consisted of cDNA or gDNA derived from T cells, B-cell-depleted T cells, or PBMCs. The repertoires were made available in a free public database intended to serve as a resource for research on the immune response to SARS-CoV-2. Broader findings and caveats from the paper: How much clinical and demographic metadata was included differed by source and by participant, and the metadata was provided uncurated.

TCRbeta CDR3 regions were amplified from genomic DNA using the immunoSEQ Assay, a bias-controlled multiplex PCR. As for the authors' bioinformatics: Nucleated cell counts per sample were estimated from amplification of reference gene primers within the assay. Sequence reads were collapsed and filtered to measure the absolute abundance of every unique TCRbeta CDR3 rearrangement. For each sample, productive Simpson clonality was calculated by taking the square root of Simpson's diversity index across productive rearrangements. Drawn from immuneACCESS, this table holds only the in-frame rearrangements with V and J called that TCRdb kept. Clones are partly lost; checked studies trace under half to an unresolved V gene and leave the rest unexplained. For V, J and clone size, that table is used; D and trimming come from the DNA. The sample table contains about 160,000 clones; only one count was recorded for 80% to 90% of them. The top ten constitute approximately 18% of the sample.

Reading from cysteine to phenylalanine, the CDR3 counts 14 amino acids. Only the CDR3 DNA stays, 42 bases, in frame from base 1. Based on the germline V gene (reference sequence), the CDR1 and CDR2 sequences are MNHEY and SMNVEV. Germline trimming amounts to 3 bases on V and 7 bases on J, with 3 as the count of junction bases outside the gene matches. The chain was built from TRBV27 and TRBJ1-6; the junction holds 7 bases that match TRBD1. The sequenced material came from peripheral blood. The TCR comes from a woman of 80 years or more with acute or convalescent COVID-19. CDR3 region: CASSFVRGNSPLHF. The nucleotides read TGTGCCAGCAGTTTTGTCAGGGGGAATTCACCCCTCCACTTT.